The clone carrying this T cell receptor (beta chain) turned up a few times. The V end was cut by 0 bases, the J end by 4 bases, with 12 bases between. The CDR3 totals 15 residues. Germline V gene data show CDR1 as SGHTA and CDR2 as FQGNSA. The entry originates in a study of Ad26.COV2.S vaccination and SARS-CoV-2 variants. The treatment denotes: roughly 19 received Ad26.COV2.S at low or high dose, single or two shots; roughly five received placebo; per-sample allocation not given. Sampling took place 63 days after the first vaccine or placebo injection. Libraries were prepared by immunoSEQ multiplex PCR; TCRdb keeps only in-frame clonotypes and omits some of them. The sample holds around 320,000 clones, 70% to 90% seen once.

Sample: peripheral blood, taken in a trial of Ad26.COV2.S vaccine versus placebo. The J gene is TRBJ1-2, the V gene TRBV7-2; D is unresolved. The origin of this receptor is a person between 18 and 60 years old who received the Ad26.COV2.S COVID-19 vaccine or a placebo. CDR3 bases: TGTGCCAGCAGCTTAGCACACCCTCGGGGCTATGGCTACACCTTC. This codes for CASSLAHPRGYGYTF.